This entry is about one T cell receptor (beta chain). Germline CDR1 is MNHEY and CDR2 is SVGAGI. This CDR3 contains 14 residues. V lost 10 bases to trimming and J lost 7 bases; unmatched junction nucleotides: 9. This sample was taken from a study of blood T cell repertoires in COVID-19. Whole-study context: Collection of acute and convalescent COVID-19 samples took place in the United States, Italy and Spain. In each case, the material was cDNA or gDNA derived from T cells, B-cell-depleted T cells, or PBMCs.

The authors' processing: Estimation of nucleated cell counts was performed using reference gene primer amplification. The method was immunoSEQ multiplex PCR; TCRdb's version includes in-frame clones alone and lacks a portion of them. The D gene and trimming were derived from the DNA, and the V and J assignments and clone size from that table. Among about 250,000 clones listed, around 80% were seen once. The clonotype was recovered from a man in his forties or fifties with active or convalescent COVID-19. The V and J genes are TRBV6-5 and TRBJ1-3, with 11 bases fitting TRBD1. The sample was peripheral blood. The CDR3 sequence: CATTRTGGFNTIYF. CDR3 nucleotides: TGTGCCACCACAAGGACAGGGGGCTTTAACACCATATATTTT.